Presented here are 26 T cell receptor beta chains from one specimen sequenced in a study of shared clonotypes between healthy human individuals. Using immunoSEQ multiplex PCR, the repertoire was profiled, and TCRdb retains in-frame clones only, with some absent. The sample yields around 2,000,000 clones, roughly 94% seen once. Selected positively for CCR7 and CD45RO-negative, naive CD8 cells excluded terminally differentiated effector memory CD45RA+ cells. The source material was naive CD8+ T cells sorted from blood. All receptors come from a man aged 18 to 35 in good health.

The chain couples TRBV19 to TRBJ1-1; D uncertain. CDR3 size: 16 residues. V was clipped by 1 base and J by 2 bases, with 14 bases between them. Germline CDR1 LNHDA, CDR2 SQIVND (reference sequence). DNA for the CDR3: TGTGCCAGTAGTATAGGGCGAGGGTATCGTAACACTGAAGCTTTCTTT. Translating gives CASSIGRGYRNTEAFF.

This clone occurred a few times. The CDR3 spells CASSQGVVRVIIFTEAFF. As DNA, the CDR3 is TGTGCCAGCAGCCAAGGAGTCGTCAGGGTTATAATCTTTACTGAAGCTTTCTTT. The chain carries TRBV14 and TRBJ1-1; a weak D match, TRBD1 (5 bases). The germline CDR1 and CDR2 sequences are SGHDN and FVKESK. The CDR3 loop spans 18 amino acids. The V gene lost 1 base and the J gene lost 5 bases, with 23 bases spanning the gap.

With regard to this clone: Within the sample, other DNA sequences also encode this same CDR3. This sequence joins TRBV10-1 and TRBJ2-7; the match to TRBD1 covers 11 bases. The ends lost 4 bases at V and 3 bases at J; junction bases unmatched: 2. Germline V gene lookup returns CDR1 WNHNN and CDR2 SYGVQD (reference sequence). The CDR3 loop spans 14 amino acids. The CDR3 loop reads CASSAGTGGYEQYF. The CDR3 nucleotides read TGCGCCAGCAGTGCCGGGACAGGGGGCTACGAGCAGTACTTC.

V gene TRBV9 combines with J gene TRBJ2-7; TRBD2 matches at 8 bases. Germline V gene data show CDR1 as SGDLS and CDR2 as YYNGEE. This CDR3 spans 15 amino acids. V lost 3 bases, J lost 2 bases, and 7 bases stayed unmatched. The chain's CDR3 is CASSADLAGTYEQYF. The CDR3, as DNA: TGTGCCAGCAGCGCGGACCTAGCGGGCACCTACGAGCAGTACTTC.

This chain uses TRBV4-3 with TRBJ2-5; 7 bases are shared with TRBD1. The J call is uncertain, as TRBJ2-7 better fits the DNA end. The CDR3 is made up of 15 amino acids. Germline values: CDR1 LGHNA, CDR2 YSLEER. The DNA for the CDR3 is TGCGCCAGCAGCCTCCATCGAGACAGGGACTACGAGCAGTACTTC. Translated, it gives CASSLHRDRDYEQYF.

V gene TRBV5-6 combines with J gene TRBJ2-7; D remains ambiguous. V was cut by 1 base and J by 0 bases, with 11 bases left in between. Germline V gene lookup returns CDR1 SGHDT and CDR2 YYEEEE. The CDR3 loop spans 15 amino acids. The CDR3 sequence is CASSLFRRSSYEQYF. CDR3 nucleotide sequence: TGTGCCAGCAGCTTGTTCCGAAGGAGCTCCTACGAGCAGTACTTC.

The J gene is TRBJ2-7, the V gene TRBV25-1; D unclear. Germline V gene sequence: CDR1 MGHDK, CDR2 SYGVNS. The V end was cut by 1 base, the J end by 4 bases, with 11 bases between. CDR3 length: 14 amino acids. The CDR3, as DNA: TGTGCCAGCAGTGAATTTGGCACAGATTACGAGCAGTACTTC. Encoded protein: CASSEFGTDYEQYF.

The chain recombines TRBV19 with TRBJ1-5; the D is unclear. The CDR3 length is 15 residues. Per the germline V gene, CDR1 is LNHDA and CDR2 is SQIVND (reference sequence). Trimming took off 3 bases at V and 0 bases at J, with 9 bases between the two ends. The CDR3 coding sequence is TGTGCCAGTAGTATGAGCAGGAATAGCAATCAGCCCCAGCATTTT. It yields the protein CASSMSRNSNQPQHF.

V and J are TRBV27 and TRBJ1-5; D remains ambiguous. The CDR3 has 14 residues. V lost 3 bases, J lost 3 bases, and 9 bases lay in between. Germline V gene lookup returns CDR1 MNHEY and CDR2 SMNVEV (reference sequence). CDR3 bases: TGTGCCAGCAGTTTGGTAGGGAACAATCAGCCCCAGCATTTT. Protein sequence: CASSLVGNNQPQHF.

The chain is built from TRBV27 and TRBJ2-1, with a tentative D call TRBD2 (6 bases). V was shortened by 4 bases and J by 1 base, with 14 bases between the two germline ends. Germline assignment: CDR1 MNHEY and CDR2 SMNVEV (reference sequence). This CDR3 has 16 residues. The CDR3 nucleotides are TGTGCCAGCAGTTCAGGCGGGGTTTCTTCCTACAATGAGCAGTTCTTC. This gives the protein CASSSGGVSSYNEQFF.

The V and J genes are TRBV19 and TRBJ2-7; D may be TRBD2 (7 bases). The CDR3 sequence is 14 residues long. The V end was cut by 9 bases, the J end by 4 bases, with 19 bases between. CDR1 is LNHDA and CDR2 is SQIVND in the germline V gene (reference sequence). Written as DNA, the CDR3 is TGTGCCAGCAACCCAGGGGAGGGGGTATACGAGCAGTACTTC. Translating gives CASNPGEGVYEQYF.

This clone was recorded a few times. V gene TRBV9 combines with J gene TRBJ1-5, with TRBD1 identical over 9 bases. Germline CDR1 and CDR2: SGDLS and YYNGEE. Germline trimming cut 3 bases from V and 3 bases from J; bases unmatched to any gene: 4. This CDR3 contains 15 residues. The CDR3 DNA sequence: TGTGCCAGCAGCGGGGGGACAGGGTTCAATCAGCCCCAGCATTTT. It translates to CASSGGTGFNQPQHF.

In this sample, this clone turned up once. The rearrangement uses TRBV5-1 and TRBJ1-5, with D uncertain. This CDR3 has 13 residues. The V end was cut by 3 bases, the J end by 4 bases, with 8 bases between. Germline-derived CDR1 and CDR2 are SGHRS and YFSETQ. The DNA for the CDR3 is TGCGCCAGCAGCTCGGCACTAAATCAGCCCCAGCATTTT. Translated: CASSSALNQPQHF.

V is TRBV19 and J is TRBJ2-2; D gene ambiguous. Trimming took off 8 bases at V and 6 bases at J, with 13 bases between the two ends. This CDR3 comprises 13 residues. Per germline, CDR1 LNHDA and CDR2 SQIVND (reference sequence). The chain's CDR3 is CASRLAPAGELFF. CDR3 sequence (DNA): TGTGCCAGTCGCTTGGCGCCCGCCGGGGAGCTGTTTTTT.

In DNA, the CDR3 is TGTGCCAGCAGTGAGCGGGGGGGATACAATGAGCAGTTCTTC. Its translation is CASSERGGYNEQFF. The chain links TRBV28 to TRBJ2-1, with 10 bases identical to TRBD2. Germline CDR1 and CDR2: MDHEN and SYDVKM. V shed 5 bases and J 4 bases; nucleotides not matched to a gene: 2. The length of the CDR3 is 14 residues.

This chain uses TRBV7-8 with TRBJ2-5; no firm D call. V was cut by 8 bases and J by 4 bases, with 11 bases left in between. Germline CDR1 SGHVS, CDR2 FQNEAQ. The CDR3 runs to 12 residues. The CDR3 nucleotides are TGTGCCAGCCGACCGGATGGAGAGACCCAGTACTTC. Amino acids: CASRPDGETQYF. The full variable domain, completed using reference TRBV7-8 and TRBJ2-5, is GAGVSQSPRYKVAKRGQDVALRCDPISGHVSLFWYQQALGQGPEFLTYFQNEAQLDKSGLPSDRFFAERPEGSVSTLKIQRTQQEDSAVYLCASRPDGETQYFGPGTRLLVL.

This chain links TRBV2 with TRBJ1-1; no definite D call. The CDR3 loop spans 15 amino acids. CDR1 is SNHLY, CDR2 FYNNEI, per germline. Deletions cut 3 bases from V and 1 base from J, with 12 bases between. CDR3 region: CASSETGVGNTEAFF. CDR3 DNA: TGTGCCAGCAGTGAGACGGGCGTAGGGAACACTGAAGCTTTCTTT.

The rearrangement uses TRBV5-3 and TRBJ2-5, with no clear D. TRBV5-3 is an ORF, and what it does is uncertain. CDR3 length equals 11 residues. V was clipped by 3 bases and J by 3 bases, with 3 bases between them. CDR3 in amino acids: CARSSEETQYF. CDR3 nucleotides: TGTGCCAGAAGCTCGGAAGAGACCCAGTACTTC.

The rearrangement uses TRBV11-2 and TRBJ1-2, with D unclear. Germline V gives CDR1 SGHAT, CDR2 FQNNGV. The CDR3 runs 13 residues. Trimming removed 0 bases from V and 8 bases from J, with 10 bases in between. Here the CDR3 DNA reads TGTGCCAGCAGCTTAGATCAAGATTACGGCTACACCTTC. It encodes CASSLDQDYGYTF.

As to this clone: The identical CDR3 is also encoded by other nucleotide sequences in the sample. The chain links TRBV28 to TRBJ1-6, with 7 positions matching TRBD1. The trim removed 2 bases at V and 6 bases at J, leaving 1 base unmatched. The CDR3 has 14 amino acids. CDR1 MDHEN and CDR2 SYDVKM come from the germline V gene. The CDR3 nucleotides read TGTGCCAGCAGTTTAGGGGACAGTAATTCACCCCTCCACTTT. Protein product: CASSLGDSNSPLHF.

This sequence joins TRBV4-3 and TRBJ2-7, with a possible D match to TRBD1 (5 bases). The CDR3 extends over 17 amino acids. From germline, CDR1 is LGHNA and CDR2 YSLEER. V shed 1 base and J shed 3 bases, with 19 bases lying between them. DNA for the CDR3: TGCGCCAGCAGCCAAGCAATATCAGGGTATCATTTCTACGAGCAGTACTTC. The encoded protein is CASSQAISGYHFYEQYF.

The sample holds one count of this clone. This chain uses TRBV27 with TRBJ2-7; D is perhaps TRBD1 or TRBD2 (5 bases each). V was pared by 7 bases and J by 2 bases, with 18 bases between. The germline V gene has CDR1 MNHEY and CDR2 SMNVEV (reference sequence). This CDR3 has 15 amino acids. In DNA, the CDR3 is TGTGCCAGCACTCTCTCGGGGCTAACCACCTACGAGCAGTACTTC. Translation gives CASTLSGLTTYEQYF.

For this clone: Other DNA sequences in the same sample also yield this CDR3. The V and J genes are TRBV9 and TRBJ2-7, with 10 bases matching TRBD1. The V segment lost 0 bases and the J segment 3 bases; nucleotides outside the gene matches: 3. From germline, CDR1 is SGDLS and CDR2 YYNGEE. This CDR3 is built from 15 residues. The CDR3 reads CASSVGQGAFYEQYF. CDR3 sequence (DNA): TGTGCCAGCAGCGTAGGACAGGGGGCCTTCTACGAGCAGTACTTC.

This chain links TRBV2 with TRBJ2-7; D is ambiguous. Trimming took off 5 bases at V and 7 bases at J, with 9 bases between the two ends. This CDR3 has 11 amino acids. Germline loops: CDR1 SNHLY, CDR2 FYNNEI. Here the CDR3 DNA reads TGTGCCAGCAGTCTCCAGTGGGAGCAGTACTTC. Its translation: CASSLQWEQYF.

The chain is built from TRBV5-1 and TRBJ2-7, with 7 bases matching TRBD1. Unmatched junction bases numbered 21, after V lost 3 bases and J lost 0 bases. Germline-derived CDR1 and CDR2 are SGHRS and YFSETQ. The CDR3 extends over 20 amino acids. The CDR3 bases are TGCGCCAGCAGCTCAGGGTGGGGCCAACAGGGGATTAACCGCTCCTACGAGCAGTACTTC. Protein sequence: CASSSGWGQQGINRSYEQYF.

This clone appeared once. The chain is built from TRBV7-9 and TRBJ1-4; possibly TRBD1 for D (6 bases). The CDR3 consists of 13 residues. The germline V and J ends were trimmed by 1 base and 8 bases, with 8 bases remaining between them. CDR1 SEHNR and CDR2 FQNEAQ come from the germline V gene (reference sequence). CDR3 nucleotides: TGTGCCAGCAGCTTAGGGGGGCAGGAAAAACTGTTTTTT. It is translated as CASSLGGQEKLFF.